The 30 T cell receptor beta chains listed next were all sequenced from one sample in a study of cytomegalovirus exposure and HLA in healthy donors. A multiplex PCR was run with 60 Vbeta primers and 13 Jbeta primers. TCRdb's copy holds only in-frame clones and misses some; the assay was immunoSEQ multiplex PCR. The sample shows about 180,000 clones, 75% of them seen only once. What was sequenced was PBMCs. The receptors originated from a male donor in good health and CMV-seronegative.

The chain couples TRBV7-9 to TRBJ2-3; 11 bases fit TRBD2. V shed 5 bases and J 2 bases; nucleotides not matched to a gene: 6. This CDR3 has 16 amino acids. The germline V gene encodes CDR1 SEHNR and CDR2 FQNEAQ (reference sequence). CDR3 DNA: TGTGCCAGCAGCGAGAGACTAGCGGGGAACACAGATACGCAGTATTTT. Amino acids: CASSERLAGNTDTQYF.

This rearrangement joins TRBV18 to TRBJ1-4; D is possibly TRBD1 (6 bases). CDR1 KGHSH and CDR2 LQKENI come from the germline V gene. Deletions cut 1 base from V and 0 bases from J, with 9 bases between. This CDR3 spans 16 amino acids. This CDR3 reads CASSPQGGSTNEKLFF. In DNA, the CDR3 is TGTGCCAGCTCACCACAGGGGGGGTCAACTAATGAAAAACTGTTTTTT. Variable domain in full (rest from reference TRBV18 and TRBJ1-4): NAGVMQNPRHLVRRRGQEARLRCSPMKGHSHVYWYRQLPEEGLKFMVYLQKENIIDESGMPKERFSAEFPKEGPSILRIQQVVRGDSAAYFCASSPQGGSTNEKLFFGSGTQLSVL.

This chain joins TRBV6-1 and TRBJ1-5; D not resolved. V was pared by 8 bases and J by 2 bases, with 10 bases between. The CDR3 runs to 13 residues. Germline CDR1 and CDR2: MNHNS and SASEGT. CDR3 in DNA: TGTGCCAGCTGTTCCGGGGGCAATCAGCCCCAGCATTTT. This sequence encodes CASCSGGNQPQHF.

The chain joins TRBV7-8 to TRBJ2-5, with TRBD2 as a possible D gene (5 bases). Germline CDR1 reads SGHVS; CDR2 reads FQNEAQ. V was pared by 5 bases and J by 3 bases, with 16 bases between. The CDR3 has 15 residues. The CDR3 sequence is CASSPMAGEKETQYF. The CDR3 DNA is TGTGCCAGCAGCCCGATGGCGGGTGAAAAAGAGACCCAGTACTTC.

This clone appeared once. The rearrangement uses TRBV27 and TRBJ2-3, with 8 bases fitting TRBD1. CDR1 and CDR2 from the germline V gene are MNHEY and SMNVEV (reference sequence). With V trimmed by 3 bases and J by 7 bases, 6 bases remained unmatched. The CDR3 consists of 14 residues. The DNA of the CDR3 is TGTGCCAGCAGTTTGGGGCAGGGGGCTAATACGCAGTATTTT. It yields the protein CASSLGQGANTQYF.

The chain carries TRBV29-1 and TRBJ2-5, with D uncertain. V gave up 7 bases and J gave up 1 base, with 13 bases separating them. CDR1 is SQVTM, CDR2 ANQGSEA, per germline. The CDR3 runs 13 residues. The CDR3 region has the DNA TGCAGCGCCCTTAAAATACTCCAAGAGACCCAGTACTTC. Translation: CSALKILQETQYF.

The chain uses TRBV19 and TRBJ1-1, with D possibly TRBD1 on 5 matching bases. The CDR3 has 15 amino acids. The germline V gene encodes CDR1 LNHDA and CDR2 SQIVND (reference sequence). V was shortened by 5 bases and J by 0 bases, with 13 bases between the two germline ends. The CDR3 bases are TGTGCCAGTAGTTCAAGGCGGGGGATGAACACTGAAGCTTTCTTT. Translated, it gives CASSSRRGMNTEAFF.

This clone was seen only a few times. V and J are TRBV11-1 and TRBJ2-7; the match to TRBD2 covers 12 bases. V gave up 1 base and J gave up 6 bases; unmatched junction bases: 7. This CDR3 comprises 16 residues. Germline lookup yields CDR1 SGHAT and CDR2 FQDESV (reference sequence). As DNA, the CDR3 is TGTGCCAGCAGCTTAGAACTAGCGGGGGGATCCGGCGAGCAGTACTTC. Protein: CASSLELAGGSGEQYF.

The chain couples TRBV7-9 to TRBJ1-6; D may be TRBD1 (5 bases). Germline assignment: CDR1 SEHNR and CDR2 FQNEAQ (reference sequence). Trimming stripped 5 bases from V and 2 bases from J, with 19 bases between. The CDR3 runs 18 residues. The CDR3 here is CASSPGHPDAPYNSPLHF. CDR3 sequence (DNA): TGTGCCAGCAGCCCCGGACACCCTGATGCCCCCTATAATTCACCCCTCCACTTT.

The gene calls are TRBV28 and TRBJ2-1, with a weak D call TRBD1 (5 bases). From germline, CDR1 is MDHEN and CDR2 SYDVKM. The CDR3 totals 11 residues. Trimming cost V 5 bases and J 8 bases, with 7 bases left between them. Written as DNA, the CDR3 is TGTGCCAGCAGTAAGGGGTATGAGCAGTTCTTC. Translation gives CASSKGYEQFF.

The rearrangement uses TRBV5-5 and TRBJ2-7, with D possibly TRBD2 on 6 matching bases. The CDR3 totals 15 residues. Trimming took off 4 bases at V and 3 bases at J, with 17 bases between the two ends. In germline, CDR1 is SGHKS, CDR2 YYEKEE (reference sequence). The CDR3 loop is CASSLEGLAYYEQYF. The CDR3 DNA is TGTGCCAGCAGCCTGGAGGGACTGGCCTACTACGAGCAGTACTTC.

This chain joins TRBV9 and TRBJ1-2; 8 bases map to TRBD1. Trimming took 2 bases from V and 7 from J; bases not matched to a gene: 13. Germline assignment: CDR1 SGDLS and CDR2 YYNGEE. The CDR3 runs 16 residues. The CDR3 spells CASSVTGTGGFGGYTF. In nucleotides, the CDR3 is TGTGCCAGCAGCGTTACGGGAACAGGGGGTTTTGGTGGCTACACCTTC.

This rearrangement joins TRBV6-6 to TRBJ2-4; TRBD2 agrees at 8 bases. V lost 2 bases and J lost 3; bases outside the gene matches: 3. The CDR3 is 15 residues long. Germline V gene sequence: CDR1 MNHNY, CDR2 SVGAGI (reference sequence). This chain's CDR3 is CASSYEREGKNIQYF. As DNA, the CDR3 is TGTGCCAGCAGTTACGAACGGGAGGGCAAAAACATTCAGTACTTC.

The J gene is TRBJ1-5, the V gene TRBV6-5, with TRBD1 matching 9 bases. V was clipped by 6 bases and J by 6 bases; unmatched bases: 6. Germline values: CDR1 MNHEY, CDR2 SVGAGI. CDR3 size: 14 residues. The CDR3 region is CASRATGGGQPQHF. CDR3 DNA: TGTGCCAGCAGGGCCACAGGGGGCGGTCAGCCCCAGCATTTT.

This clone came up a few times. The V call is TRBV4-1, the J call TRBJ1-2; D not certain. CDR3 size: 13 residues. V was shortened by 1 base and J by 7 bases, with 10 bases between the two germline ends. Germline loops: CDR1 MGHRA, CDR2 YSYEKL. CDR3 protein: CASSQVPGSGYTF. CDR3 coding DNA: TGCGCCAGCAGCCAAGTCCCGGGATCTGGCTACACCTTC.

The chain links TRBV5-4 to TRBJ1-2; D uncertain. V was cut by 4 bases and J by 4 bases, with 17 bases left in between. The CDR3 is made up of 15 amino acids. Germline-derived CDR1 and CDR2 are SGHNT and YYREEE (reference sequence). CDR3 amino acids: CASSNRGSDIYGYTF. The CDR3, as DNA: TGTGCCAGCAGCAACAGAGGGTCAGATATCTATGGCTACACCTTC.

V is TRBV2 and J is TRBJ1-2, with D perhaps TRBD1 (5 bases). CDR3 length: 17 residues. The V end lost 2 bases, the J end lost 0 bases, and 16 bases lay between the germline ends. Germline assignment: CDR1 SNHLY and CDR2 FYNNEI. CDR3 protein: CASSESRRQGTNYGYTF. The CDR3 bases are TGTGCCAGCAGTGAAAGTAGGCGTCAGGGAACTAACTATGGCTACACCTTC.

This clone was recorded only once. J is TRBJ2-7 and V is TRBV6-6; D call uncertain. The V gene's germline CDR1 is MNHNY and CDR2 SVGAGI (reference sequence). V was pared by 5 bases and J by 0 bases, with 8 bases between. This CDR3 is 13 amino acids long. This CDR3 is CASSPFVSYEQYF. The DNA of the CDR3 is TGTGCCAGCAGTCCTTTTGTCTCCTACGAGCAGTACTTC.

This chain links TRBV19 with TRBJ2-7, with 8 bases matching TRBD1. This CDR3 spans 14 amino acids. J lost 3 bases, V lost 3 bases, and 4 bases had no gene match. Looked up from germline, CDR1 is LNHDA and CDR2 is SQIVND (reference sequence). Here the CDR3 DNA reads TGTGCCAGTAGTATCGGCAGGGGGCTCTACGAGCAGTACTTC. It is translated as CASSIGRGLYEQYF.

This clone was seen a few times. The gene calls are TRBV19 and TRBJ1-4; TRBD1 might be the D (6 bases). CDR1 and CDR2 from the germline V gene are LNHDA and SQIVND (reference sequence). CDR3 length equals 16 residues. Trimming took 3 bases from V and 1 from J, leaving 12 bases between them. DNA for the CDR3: TGTGCCAGTAGTATCCGGGGGGCGCAAACTAATGAAAAACTGTTTTTT. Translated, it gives CASSIRGAQTNEKLFF.

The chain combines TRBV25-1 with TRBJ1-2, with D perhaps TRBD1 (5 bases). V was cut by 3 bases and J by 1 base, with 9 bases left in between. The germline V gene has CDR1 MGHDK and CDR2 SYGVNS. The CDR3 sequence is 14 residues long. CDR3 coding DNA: TGTGCCAGCAGTGATCCGACAGTTAACTATGGCTACACCTTC. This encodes CASSDPTVNYGYTF.

As DNA, the CDR3 is TGCGCCAGCAGCCAAGACCTCTGGACAAGCTCTGGAAACACCATATATTTT. Amino acid sequence: CASSQDLWTSSGNTIYF. V is TRBV4-3 and J is TRBJ1-3; a weak D match, TRBD1 (5 bases). This CDR3 spans 17 amino acids. In germline, CDR1 is LGHNA, CDR2 YSLEER. Trimming stripped 0 bases from V and 0 bases from J, with 12 bases between.

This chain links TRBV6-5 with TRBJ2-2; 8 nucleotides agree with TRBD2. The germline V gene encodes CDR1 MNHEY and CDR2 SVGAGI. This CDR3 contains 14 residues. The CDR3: CAGGTGRATGELFF. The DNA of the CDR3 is TGTGCGGGGGGGACCGGGAGGGCCACCGGGGAGCTGTTTTTT.

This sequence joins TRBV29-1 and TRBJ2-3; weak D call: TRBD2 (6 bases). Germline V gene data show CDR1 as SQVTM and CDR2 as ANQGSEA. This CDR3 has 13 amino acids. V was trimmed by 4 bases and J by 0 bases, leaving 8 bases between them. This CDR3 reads CSVVAASTDTQYF. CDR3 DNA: TGCAGCGTTGTAGCGGCTAGCACAGATACGCAGTATTTT.

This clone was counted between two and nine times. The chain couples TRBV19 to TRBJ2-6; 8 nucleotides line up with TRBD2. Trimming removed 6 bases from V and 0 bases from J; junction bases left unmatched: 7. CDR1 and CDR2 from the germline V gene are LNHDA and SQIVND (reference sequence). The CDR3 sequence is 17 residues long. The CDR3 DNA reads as TGTGCCAGTAGACCGGGACTAGTAGGCTCTGGGGCCAACGTCCTGACTTTC. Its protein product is CASRPGLVGSGANVLTF.

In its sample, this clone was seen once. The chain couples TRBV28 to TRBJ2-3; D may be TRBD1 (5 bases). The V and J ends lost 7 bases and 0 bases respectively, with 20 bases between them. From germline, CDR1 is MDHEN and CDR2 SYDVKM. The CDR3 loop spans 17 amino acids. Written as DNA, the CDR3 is TGTGCCAGCACTGACCCTAGACAGTACTCTAGCACAGATACGCAGTATTTT. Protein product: CASTDPRQYSSTDTQYF. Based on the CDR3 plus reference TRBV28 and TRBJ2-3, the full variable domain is DVKVTQSSRYLVKRTGEKVFLECVQDMDHENMFWYRQDPGLGLRLIYFSYDVKMKEKGDIPEGYSVSREKKERFSLILESASTNQTSMYLCASTDPRQYSSTDTQYFGPGTRLTVL.

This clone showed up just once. The CDR3 region is CASSPRTGGLATEAFF. The CDR3 coding sequence is TGTGCCAGCTCACCACGGACAGGGGGCTTGGCCACTGAAGCTTTCTTT. The rearrangement joins TRBV18 to TRBJ1-1, with 11 positions matching TRBD1. After removal of 1 base from V and 4 bases from J, the junction contained 5 bases not matched to a gene. The CDR3 consists of 16 residues. Germline CDR1 KGHSH, CDR2 LQKENI.

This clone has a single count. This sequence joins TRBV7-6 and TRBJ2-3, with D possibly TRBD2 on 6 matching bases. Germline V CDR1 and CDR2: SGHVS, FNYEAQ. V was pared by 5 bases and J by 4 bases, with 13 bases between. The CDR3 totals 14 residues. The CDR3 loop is CASSPAGRADTQYF. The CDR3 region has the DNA TGTGCCAGCAGCCCCGCGGGGAGAGCAGATACGCAGTATTTT. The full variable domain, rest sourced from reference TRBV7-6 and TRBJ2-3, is GAGVSQSPRYKVTKRGQDVALRCDPISGHVSLYWYRQALGQGPEFLTYFNYEAQQDKSGLPNDRFSAERPEGSISTLTIQRTEQRDSAMYRCASSPAGRADTQYFGPGTRLTVL.

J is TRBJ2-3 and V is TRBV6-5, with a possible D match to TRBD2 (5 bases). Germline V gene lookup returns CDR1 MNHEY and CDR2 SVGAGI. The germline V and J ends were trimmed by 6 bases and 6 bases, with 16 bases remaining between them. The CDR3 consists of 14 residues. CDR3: CASRRADASDTQYF. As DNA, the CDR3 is TGTGCCAGCAGGAGAGCGGACGCGTCGGATACGCAGTATTTT.

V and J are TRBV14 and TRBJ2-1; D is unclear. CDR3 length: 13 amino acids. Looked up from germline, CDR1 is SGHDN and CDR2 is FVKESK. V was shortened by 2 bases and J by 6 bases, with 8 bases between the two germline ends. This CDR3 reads CASSQNPGNEQFF. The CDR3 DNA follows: TGTGCCAGCAGCCAAAACCCCGGCAATGAGCAGTTCTTC. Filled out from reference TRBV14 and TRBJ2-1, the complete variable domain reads EAGVTQFPSHSVIEKGQTVTLRCDPISGHDNLYWYRRVMGKEIKFLLHFVKESKQDESGMPNNRFLAERTGGTYSTLKVQPAELEDSGVYFCASSQNPGNEQFFGPGTRLTVL.